The clone carrying this T cell receptor (beta chain) showed up many times. Its cognate antigen is unknown. Unique molecular identifiers were included in an RNA-based 3' RACE TCR library. TCRdb analysed the 3' RACE reads with MiXCR anew, one entry per CDR3 protein. The table includes 90,000 or so distinct CDR3 sequences, 6.9% detected once. Treatment here: PENTA 11 planned treatment interruption arm or continuous ART arm. The data originate from a study of HIV-infected children after antiretroviral therapy interruption. Study-level background: Most children had recorded EBV and CMV exposure. Weeks 0, 12, interruption end (24 or 48), and about 3 years post-study gave interruption-arm samples. Study observations and caveats: Naive CD4+ CDR3 sharing between time points fell after interruption began.

The source was CD45RA+ CD4+ T cells from PBMCs, pooled from several time points, collected from a donor given antiretroviral therapy, either interrupted or continuous. Documented subset: naive CD4+ CD45RA+ CD45RO- T cells. The receptor was isolated from a pool of human donors with HIV.

The CDR3 DNA reads TGTGCCACCAGTGACCACGTGGGCATTACCTACAATGAGCAGTTCTTC. Its protein product is CATSDHVGITYNEQFF. The chain couples TRBV24-1 to TRBJ2-1; unclear D gene. CDR1 KGHDR and CDR2 SFDVKD come from the germline V gene. This CDR3 contains 16 residues. The V end lost 4 bases, the J end lost 2 bases, and 14 bases lay between the germline ends.